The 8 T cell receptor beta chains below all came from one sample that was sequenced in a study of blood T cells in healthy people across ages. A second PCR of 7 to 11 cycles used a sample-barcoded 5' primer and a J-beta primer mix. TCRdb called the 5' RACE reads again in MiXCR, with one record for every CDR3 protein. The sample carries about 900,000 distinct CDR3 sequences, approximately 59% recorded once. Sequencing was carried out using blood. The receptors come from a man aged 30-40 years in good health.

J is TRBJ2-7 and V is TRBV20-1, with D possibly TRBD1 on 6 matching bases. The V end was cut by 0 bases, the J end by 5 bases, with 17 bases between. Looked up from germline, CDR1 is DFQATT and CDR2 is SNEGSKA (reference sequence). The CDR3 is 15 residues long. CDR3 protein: CSAREDLTQGDEQYF. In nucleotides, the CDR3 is TGCAGTGCTAGAGAGGACCTAACACAGGGCGACGAGCAGTACTTC.

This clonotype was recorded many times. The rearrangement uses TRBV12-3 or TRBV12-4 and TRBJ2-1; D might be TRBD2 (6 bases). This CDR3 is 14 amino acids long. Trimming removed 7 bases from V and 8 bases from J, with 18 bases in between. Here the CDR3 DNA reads TGTGCCAGCACCCCAGTCTCATGGGGGGATGAGCAGTTCTTC. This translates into CASTPVSWGDEQFF.

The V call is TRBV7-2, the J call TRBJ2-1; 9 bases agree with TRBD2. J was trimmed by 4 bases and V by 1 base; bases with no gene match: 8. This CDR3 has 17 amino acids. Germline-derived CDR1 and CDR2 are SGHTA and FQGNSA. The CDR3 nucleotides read TGTGCCAGCAGCTTAGGGAGCGGGGGGCCTCCTTACAATGAGCAGTTCTTC. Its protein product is CASSLGSGGPPYNEQFF.

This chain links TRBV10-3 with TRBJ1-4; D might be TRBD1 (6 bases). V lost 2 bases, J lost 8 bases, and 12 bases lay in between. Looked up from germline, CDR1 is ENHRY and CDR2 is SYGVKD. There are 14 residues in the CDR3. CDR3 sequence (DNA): TGTGCCATCAGTGAGAAACAGGGCAGGGAAAAACTGTTTTTT. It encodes CAISEKQGREKLFF.

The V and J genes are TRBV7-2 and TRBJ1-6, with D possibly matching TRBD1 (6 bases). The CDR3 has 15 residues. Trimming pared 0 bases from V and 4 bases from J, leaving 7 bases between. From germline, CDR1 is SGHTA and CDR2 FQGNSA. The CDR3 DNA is TGTGCCAGCAGCTTAGCAGGGGGTTATAATTCACCCCTCCACTTT. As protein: CASSLAGGYNSPLHF.

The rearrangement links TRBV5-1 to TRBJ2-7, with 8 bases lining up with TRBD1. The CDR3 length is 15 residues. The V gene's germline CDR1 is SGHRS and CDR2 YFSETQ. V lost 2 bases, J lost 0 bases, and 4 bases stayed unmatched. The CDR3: CASSFMGQDSYEQYF. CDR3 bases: TGCGCCAGCAGCTTTATGGGACAGGACTCCTACGAGCAGTACTTC.

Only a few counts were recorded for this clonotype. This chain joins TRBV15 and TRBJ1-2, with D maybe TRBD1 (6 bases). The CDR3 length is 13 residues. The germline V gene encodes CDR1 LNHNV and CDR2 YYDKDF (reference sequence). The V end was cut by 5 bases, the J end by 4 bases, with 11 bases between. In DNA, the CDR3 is TGTGCCACCAGCGAAGGGACACTCTATGGCTACACCTTC. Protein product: CATSEGTLYGYTF.

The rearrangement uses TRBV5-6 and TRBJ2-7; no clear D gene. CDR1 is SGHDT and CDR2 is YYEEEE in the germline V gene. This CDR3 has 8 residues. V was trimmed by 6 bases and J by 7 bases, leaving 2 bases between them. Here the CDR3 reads CASNEQYF. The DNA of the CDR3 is TGTGCCAGCAATGAGCAGTACTTC.